Listed below are T cell receptor beta chains from one sample, sequenced in a study of T cell changes during pregnancy in multiple sclerosis. Method: immunoSEQ multiplex PCR; TCRdb's copy keeps in-frame clones and lacks some. Here the sample spans 40,000 to 55,000 clones, under 95% being singletons. This material consisted of CD8+ T cells from peripheral blood mononuclear cells, taken in the second trimester of pregnancy. All receptors come from a female donor with multiple sclerosis, enrolled in a pregnancy study. The CDR3 runs from the conserved cysteine through the conserved F or W. D genes are given only for firm matches. Size is omitted from some rows. Given values are once, few, many or a class for expanded clones.

J gene: TRBJ2-6
CDR3 length: 16
clone size: NA
V gene: TRBV4-3
D gene: TRBD1
CDR3 protein: CASSQDTGGGANVLTF
CDR3 DNA: TGCGCCAGCAGCCAAGACACAGGGGGTGGGGCCAACGTCCTGACTTTC

J gene: TRBJ2-5
CDR3 length: 13
clone size: NA
V gene: TRBV6-5
D gene: TRBD1
CDR3 protein: CASRWQGEETQYF
CDR3 DNA: TGTGCCAGCAGGTGGCAGGGGGAAGAGACCCAGTACTTC

J gene: TRBJ2-1
CDR3 length: 17
clone size: NA
V gene: TRBV13
D gene: NA
CDR3 protein: CASSPPLRGLFPSEQFF
CDR3 DNA: TGTGCCAGCAGCCCACCCCTTCGGGGACTCTTCCCCAGTGAGCAGTTCTTC

J gene: TRBJ2-3
CDR3 length: 16
clone size: NA
V gene: TRBV9
D gene: NA
CDR3 protein: CASSAYSGGVTDTQYF
CDR3 DNA: TGTGCCAGCAGCGCCTATTCCGGCGGGGTCACAGATACGCAGTATTTT

J gene: TRBJ2-2
CDR3 length: 16
clone size: NA
V gene: TRBV6-4
D gene: NA
CDR3 protein: CASSVGRPGDTGELFF
CDR3 DNA: TGTGCCAGCAGTGTGGGGCGACCAGGGGACACCGGGGAGCTGTTTTTT

J gene: TRBJ2-5
CDR3 length: 14
clone size: NA
V gene: TRBV7-3
D gene: NA
CDR3 protein: CASSLTGGPGTQYF
CDR3 DNA: TGTGCCAGCAGCTTAACCGGGGGGCCTGGGACCCAGTACTTC

J gene: TRBJ2-2
CDR3 length: 18
clone size: NA
V gene: TRBV6-1
D gene: NA
CDR3 protein: CASSERKEGLVPTGELFF
CDR3 DNA: TGTGCCAGCAGTGAGCGAAAGGAGGGCCTCGTCCCCACCGGGGAGCTGTTTTTT

J gene: TRBJ2-1
CDR3 length: 15
clone size: NA
V gene: TRBV11-2
D gene: TRBD2
CDR3 protein: CASSRLAGGYNEQFF
CDR3 DNA: TGTGCCAGCAGCCGACTAGCGGGGGGGTACAATGAGCAGTTCTTC

J gene: TRBJ2-1
CDR3 length: 16
clone size: NA
V gene: TRBV2
D gene: NA
CDR3 protein: CASFGGGKSGDNEQFF
CDR3 DNA: TGTGCCAGCTTTGGAGGGGGCAAGAGTGGTGACAATGAGCAGTTCTTC

J gene: TRBJ1-1
CDR3 length: 16
clone size: NA
V gene: TRBV4-2
D gene: NA
CDR3 protein: CASSQDVSGENTEAFF
CDR3 DNA: TGTGCCAGCAGCCAAGATGTTTCAGGGGAGAACACTGAAGCTTTCTTT

J gene: TRBJ2-1
CDR3 length: 14
clone size: NA
V gene: TRBV4-2
D gene: NA
CDR3 protein: CASSQEQGINEQFF
CDR3 DNA: TGTGCCAGCAGCCAAGAACAGGGAATAAATGAGCAGTTCTTC

J gene: TRBJ2-3
CDR3 length: 12
clone size: NA
V gene: TRBV5-6
D gene: NA
CDR3 protein: CASSSSTDTQYF
CDR3 DNA: TGTGCCAGCAGCTCGTCCACAGATACGCAGTATTTT

J gene: TRBJ2-1
CDR3 length: 13
clone size: NA
V gene: TRBV19
D gene: NA
CDR3 protein: CASSRQGISEQFF
CDR3 DNA: TGTGCCAGTAGTCGTCAGGGCATCAGTGAGCAGTTCTTC

J gene: TRBJ2-7
CDR3 length: 13
clone size: NA
V gene: TRBV9
D gene: NA
CDR3 protein: CASSVGGSYEQYF
CDR3 DNA: TGTGCCAGCAGCGTCGGCGGTTCCTACGAGCAGTACTTC

J gene: TRBJ2-7
CDR3 length: 15
clone size: NA
V gene: TRBV5-5
D gene: NA
CDR3 protein: CASSFVPGGSYEQYF
CDR3 DNA: TGTGCCAGCAGCTTTGTGCCTGGGGGCAGCTACGAGCAGTACTTC

J gene: TRBJ2-3
CDR3 length: 17
clone size: NA
V gene: TRBV9
D gene: NA
CDR3 protein: CASSVGEGGRHTDTQYF
CDR3 DNA: TGTGCCAGCAGCGTAGGGGAGGGGGGCCGGCACACAGATACGCAGTATTTT

J gene: TRBJ2-7
CDR3 length: 15
clone size: NA
V gene: TRBV7-3
D gene: TRBD1
CDR3 protein: CASSPGGQGIYEQYF
CDR3 DNA: TGTGCCAGCAGCCCAGGGGGACAGGGAATATACGAGCAGTACTTC

J gene: TRBJ2-1
CDR3 length: 16
clone size: NA
V gene: TRBV9
D gene: TRBD1
CDR3 protein: CASSSPGQGAYNEQFF
CDR3 DNA: TGTGCCAGCAGCTCCCCGGGACAGGGGGCCTACAATGAGCAGTTCTTC

J gene: TRBJ1-5
CDR3 length: 16
clone size: once
V gene: TRBV4-1
D gene: TRBD1
CDR3 protein: CASSLGGQGRNQPQHF
CDR3 DNA: TGCGCCAGCAGCCTAGGGGGACAGGGTAGAAATCAGCCCCAGCATTTT

J gene: TRBJ2-2
CDR3 length: 15
clone size: NA
V gene: TRBV5-5
D gene: NA
CDR3 protein: CASSPPGLATGELFF
CDR3 DNA: TGTGCCAGCAGCCCCCCCGGGTTAGCGACCGGGGAGCTGTTTTTT

J gene: TRBJ2-7
CDR3 length: 15
clone size: NA
V gene: TRBV7-2
D gene: TRBD2
CDR3 protein: CASSLLAGGPYEQYF
CDR3 DNA: TGTGCCAGCAGCTTATTAGCGGGGGGGCCCTACGAGCAGTACTTC

J gene: TRBJ2-1
CDR3 length: 18
clone size: NA
V gene: TRBV4-2
D gene: TRBD2
CDR3 protein: CASSQEQWETSVKGEQFF
CDR3 DNA: TGTGCCAGCAGCCAAGAGCAGTGGGAGACTAGCGTTAAAGGTGAGCAGTTCTTC

J gene: TRBJ2-3
CDR3 length: 14
clone size: NA
V gene: TRBV6-5
D gene: NA
CDR3 protein: CASTSPGDSSTQYF
CDR3 DNA: TGTGCCAGCACCTCTCCGGGGGATTCCTCTACGCAGTATTTT

J gene: TRBJ2-3
CDR3 length: 17
clone size: once
V gene: TRBV5-4
D gene: TRBD2
CDR3 protein: CASSWGDSGGDTDTQYF
CDR3 DNA: TGTGCCAGCAGCTGGGGGGATAGCGGGGGCGACACAGATACGCAGTATTTT

J gene: TRBJ2-3
CDR3 length: 12
clone size: NA
V gene: TRBV7-9
D gene: NA
CDR3 protein: CASSTLRDTQYF
CDR3 DNA: TGTGCCAGCAGCACCCTCAGGGATACGCAGTATTTT

J gene: TRBJ1-5
CDR3 length: 16
clone size: NA
V gene: TRBV10-3
D gene: NA
CDR3 protein: CAISESPGEGNQPQHF
CDR3 DNA: TGTGCCATCAGTGAGTCTCCAGGGGAAGGGAATCAGCCCCAGCATTTT

J gene: TRBJ2-1
CDR3 length: 16
clone size: NA
V gene: TRBV5-4
D gene: TRBD2
CDR3 protein: CASSPERDGVYNEQFF
CDR3 DNA: TGTGCCAGCAGCCCAGAGCGGGACGGGGTCTACAATGAGCAGTTCTTC

J gene: TRBJ2-7
CDR3 length: 15
clone size: NA
V gene: TRBV6-1
D gene: TRBD2
CDR3 protein: CASSERGDSSYEQYF
CDR3 DNA: TGTGCCAGCAGTGAACGGGGGGATTCGTCCTACGAGCAGTACTTC

J gene: TRBJ1-1
CDR3 length: 13
clone size: few
V gene: TRBV4-1
D gene: NA
CDR3 protein: CASSRQKNTEAFF
CDR3 DNA: TGCGCCAGCAGCCGACAGAAGAACACTGAAGCTTTCTTT

J gene: TRBJ1-5
CDR3 length: 17
clone size: NA
V gene: TRBV9
D gene: NA
CDR3 protein: CASSPYLAREATQPQHF
CDR3 DNA: TGTGCCAGCAGCCCCTATCTGGCCAGGGAGGCCACACAGCCCCAGCATTTT

J gene: TRBJ2-3
CDR3 length: 19
clone size: NA
V gene: TRBV4-2
D gene: TRBD2
CDR3 protein: CASSQDRLAGAMSTDTQYF
CDR3 DNA: TGTGCCAGCAGCCAAGATAGGCTAGCGGGGGCCATGAGCACAGATACGCAGTATTTT

J gene: TRBJ2-5
CDR3 length: 13
clone size: NA
V gene: TRBV12-5
D gene: TRBD2
CDR3 protein: CASGSGGKETQYF
CDR3 DNA: TGTGCTAGTGGTTCCGGGGGGAAAGAGACCCAGTACTTC

J gene: TRBJ1-5
CDR3 length: 12
clone size: NA
V gene: TRBV27
D gene: NA
CDR3 protein: CASSTNDSPQHF
CDR3 DNA: TGTGCCAGCAGTACCAATGACTCTCCCCAGCATTTT

J gene: TRBJ2-7
CDR3 length: 16
clone size: NA
V gene: TRBV2
D gene: TRBD1
CDR3 protein: CASSYPRDRGVYEQYF
CDR3 DNA: TGTGCCAGCAGCTACCCCCGGGACAGGGGAGTTTACGAGCAGTACTTC

J gene: TRBJ2-2
CDR3 length: 13
clone size: NA
V gene: TRBV19
D gene: NA
CDR3 protein: CATSLAWAGELFF
CDR3 DNA: TGTGCCACGTCACTAGCATGGGCCGGGGAGCTGTTTTTT

J gene: TRBJ2-3
CDR3 length: 15
clone size: NA
V gene: TRBV7-6
D gene: TRBD2
CDR3 protein: CASSALAGGQDTQYF
CDR3 DNA: TGTGCCAGCAGCGCCCTGGCGGGGGGGCAAGATACGCAGTATTTT

J gene: TRBJ1-4
CDR3 length: 16
clone size: NA
V gene: TRBV7-8
D gene: TRBD1
CDR3 protein: CASSDYRGREDEKLFF
CDR3 DNA: TGTGCCAGCAGCGACTACAGGGGGCGGGAAGATGAAAAACTGTTTTTT

J gene: TRBJ2-7
CDR3 length: 14
clone size: NA
V gene: TRBV9
D gene: NA
CDR3 protein: CASSFGVESYEQYF
CDR3 DNA: TGTGCCAGCAGCTTCGGGGTCGAGTCCTACGAGCAGTACTTC

J gene: TRBJ1-1
CDR3 length: 14
clone size: NA
V gene: TRBV4-3
D gene: NA
CDR3 protein: CASSQSQGDTEAFF
CDR3 DNA: TGCGCCAGCAGCCAATCGCAGGGTGATACTGAAGCTTTCTTT

J gene: TRBJ1-1
CDR3 length: 16
clone size: NA
V gene: TRBV7-6
D gene: TRBD1
CDR3 protein: CASSSLGQGADTEAFF
CDR3 DNA: TGTGCCAGCAGCTCCCTGGGACAGGGGGCGGACACTGAAGCTTTCTTT

J gene: TRBJ1-1
CDR3 length: 12
clone size: NA
V gene: TRBV25-1
D gene: NA
CDR3 protein: CASSTGSTEAFF
CDR3 DNA: TGTGCCAGCAGTACGGGGTCCACTGAAGCTTTCTTT

J gene: TRBJ2-2
CDR3 length: 13
clone size: NA
V gene: TRBV5-5
D gene: NA
CDR3 protein: CASSLTGTGELFF
CDR3 DNA: TGTGCCAGCAGCTTGACAGGGACCGGGGAGCTGTTTTTT

J gene: TRBJ1-4
CDR3 length: 14
clone size: NA
V gene: TRBV6-1
D gene: TRBD1
CDR3 protein: CASRGDRVWEKLFF
CDR3 DNA: TGTGCCAGCAGGGGAGACAGGGTATGGGAAAAACTGTTTTTT

J gene: TRBJ2-1
CDR3 length: 14
clone size: NA
V gene: TRBV25-1
D gene: NA
CDR3 protein: CASGMGAGAREQFF
CDR3 DNA: TGTGCCAGCGGTATGGGGGCAGGGGCACGAGAGCAGTTCTTC

J gene: TRBJ1-2
CDR3 length: 10
clone size: NA
V gene: TRBV20-1
D gene: NA
CDR3 protein: CSAPRFGYTF
CDR3 DNA: TGCAGTGCGCCGAGGTTTGGCTACACCTTC